These T cell receptor beta chains were read from a single sample in a study of T cells in Graves' hyperthyroidism and ophthalmopathy. TCRdb fed the multiplex PCR reads into MiXCR, producing one record per CDR3 protein. The table records about 560,000 distinct CDR3 sequences, under 60% of them present only once. The sequenced sample was peripheral blood or thyroid tissue (not recorded which). The receptors shown here come from a woman aged 18-29 years with Graves' hyperthyroidism. Both conserved end residues are part of each CDR3. The D gene is left open where the match is weak. Rows give clone size only sometimes, using once, few, many, or a class for an expanded clone.

TRBD1,TRBJ1-2,few,TRBV7-6,TGTGCCAGCAGCTCGGACAGGGGAGGAGGCTACACCTTC,CASSSDRGGGYTF
.,TRBJ1-2,many,TRBV29-1,TGCAGCACCTCCGGGACACCGGAGAACTATGGCTACACCTTC,CSTSGTPENYGYTF
TRBD2,TRBJ2-5,.,TRBV18,TGTGCCAGCGGGATCTCTAGCGGCCTGATGGAGACCCAGTACTTC,CASGISSGLMETQYF
.,TRBJ2-5,.,TRBV7-9,TGTGCCAGCAGCTCCCTCGCGTTGGCGGGAAAGGAGACCCAGTACTTC,CASSSLALAGKETQYF
.,TRBJ1-3,many,TRBV5-1,TGCGCCAGCAGCGCCGGGACGACTGGAAACACCATATATTTT,CASSAGTTGNTIYF
TRBD1,TRBJ1-1,.,TRBV7-9,TGTGCCAGCAGCTCAAACAGGGGGCGCGGGTCAGAAGCTTTCTTT,CASSSNRGRGSEAFF
TRBD1,TRBJ1-2,once,TRBV11-1,TGTGCCAGCATTTTAATAGGGACAGGAGCTAACTATGGCTACACCTTC,CASILIGTGANYGYTF
TRBD1,TRBJ1-5,once,TRBV6-1,TGTGCCAGCAGTGAAAAGGGGGCTTTTCAGCCCCAGCATTTT,CASSEKGAFQPQHF
TRBD2,TRBJ2-7,few,TRBV5-6,TGTGCCAGCAGCTTGAGCGGGAGCTGGTACGAGCAGTACTTC,CASSLSGSWYEQYF
TRBD1,TRBJ1-2,.,TRBV25-1,TGTGCTACCAACCGAGGGACAGCTTATGGCTACACCTTC,CATNRGTAYGYTF
.,TRBJ1-5,.,TRBV5-6,TGTGCCAGCAGCTTGATGGGTGCGAGCAATCAGCCCCAGCATTTT,CASSLMGASNQPQHF
.,TRBJ1-1,.,TRBV9,TGTGCCAGCAGCCATTCCAGAGACACTGAAGCTTTCTTT,CASSHSRDTEAFF
TRBD1,TRBJ1-2,few,TRBV2,TGTGCCAGCAGCCTCCTCCGGGACAGGGTCGGCGACTACACCTTC,CASSLLRDRVGDYTF
.,TRBJ2-7,.,TRBV2,TGTGCCAGCATCCCGAGGGGTGGGAGCGCCTACGAGCAGTACTTC,CASIPRGGSAYEQYF
.,TRBJ2-7,many,TRBV7-8,TGTGCCAGCAGCGCCGGCGGCCTGTCCAACGAGCAGTACTTC,CASSAGGLSNEQYF
.,TRBJ2-5,.,TRBV2,TGTGCCAGCAGCGGAGGTATCCTAGTGGAGACCCAGTACTTC,CASSGGILVETQYF
.,TRBJ1-6,few,TRBV7-9,TGTGCCAGCACACGGAACGGCATCTTGGCACCCCTCCACTTT,CASTRNGILAPLHF
.,TRBJ1-6,once,TRBV25-1,TGTGCCAGCAGGGTAGCCTATAATTCACCCCTCCACTTT,CASRVAYNSPLHF
TRBD2,TRBJ2-2,.,TRBV2,TGTGCCAGCAGAGCCCGGGAGGCCGGGGAGCTGTTTTTT,CASRAREAGELFF
.,TRBJ2-2,.,TRBV6-9,TGTGCCAGCAGTGGTTCGAACACCGGGGAGCTGTTTTTT,CASSGSNTGELFF
.,TRBJ1-1,few,TRBV15,TGTGCCACCAGCAGAAGGGTAGGCGGAGTGAACACTGAAGCTTTCTTT,CATSRRVGGVNTEAFF
.,TRBJ1-1,.,TRBV7-3,TGTGCCAGCAGCTTTTTAGGGGCCGCTGAAGCTTTCTTT,CASSFLGAAEAFF
TRBD1,TRBJ1-2,few,TRBV9,TGTGCCAGCAGCGTAGCAGGGGGCCAAGGTGGCTACACCTTC,CASSVAGGQGGYTF
.,TRBJ2-1,.,TRBV7-9,TGTGCCAGCAGCTCGACGATGGGTGAGCAGTTCTTC,CASSSTMGEQFF
.,TRBJ1-1,.,TRBV6-6,TGTGCCAGCAGCTTATCCCGGACGGTGAACACTGAAGCTTTCTTT,CASSLSRTVNTEAFF
.,TRBJ1-1,.,TRBV29-1,TGCAGCGTTGACAGGACCGACACTGAAGCTTTCTTT,CSVDRTDTEAFF
.,TRBJ2-7,.,TRBV7-9,TGTGCCAGCAGCTCATCAGGGAATTACGAGCAGTACTTC,CASSSSGNYEQYF
.,TRBJ2-6,.,TRBV29-1,TGCAGCGTTAACAGGGAAGCCGGGGCCAACGTCCTGACTTTC,CSVNREAGANVLTF
.,TRBJ1-1,.,TRBV11-3,TGTGCCAGCAGCTATATAAAGGGTAGCACTGAAGCTTTCTTT,CASSYIKGSTEAFF
TRBD1,TRBJ2-7,few,TRBV7-2,TGCGCCAGCAGCCTATCAGGCAGGACAGGGGGCGAGCAGTACTTC,CASSLSGRTGGEQYF
.,TRBJ1-4,few,TRBV7-9,TGTGCCAGCAGCTCCGACAGAATTAATGAAAAACTGTTTTTT,CASSSDRINEKLFF
.,TRBJ1-1,.,TRBV29-1,TGCAGCGCACTTGGTTGGCAGGGGAACACTGAAGCTTTCTTT,CSALGWQGNTEAFF
TRBD2,TRBJ2-5,.,TRBV2,TGTGCCATCAGTGGGACTAGCGGGAGTGGTGAGACCCAGTACTTC,CAISGTSGSGETQYF
.,TRBJ1-3,few,TRBV19,TGTGCCAGTAGTCCCAGAGGGTCGCCCCGAAACACCATATATTTT,CASSPRGSPRNTIYF
TRBD1,TRBJ1-5,.,TRBV25-1,TGTGCCAGCAGAGTTACAGGGGAACAGCCCCAGCATTTT,CASRVTGEQPQHF
TRBD1,TRBJ2-5,.,TRBV12-3/TRBV12-4,TGTGCCAGCAGCCTAGGACAGGGTTTGAAGACCCAGTACTTC,CASSLGQGLKTQYF
.,TRBJ2-3,.,TRBV7-9,TGTGCCAGCAGCTTAAAGGGGCTAGCAGATACGCAGTATTTT,CASSLKGLADTQYF
.,TRBJ1-4,.,TRBV7-9,TGTGCCAGCAGCGGCCTCGGGTCCTCTAATGAAAAACTGTTTTTT,CASSGLGSSNEKLFF
.,TRBJ1-4,.,TRBV15,TGTGCCACCAGCACTGCGGGAGGGGATAATGAAAAACTGTTTTTT,CATSTAGGDNEKLFF
.,TRBJ1-2,many,TRBV7-9,TGTGCCATCCTACCAAGTGGTTTTAACTATGGCTACACCTTC,CAILPSGFNYGYTF
.,TRBJ2-7,.,TRBV15,TGTGCTAGATGGGGGGCATACGAGCAGTACTTC,CARWGAYEQYF
.,TRBJ2-5,.,TRBV7-9,TGTGCCAGCAGCGTTAGCGCGGGGGAGACCCAGTACTTC,CASSVSAGETQYF
TRBD1,TRBJ1-4,.,TRBV7-2,TGTGCCAGCAGCCGCTCTTCGCCGGGACAGGGAGAAAAACTGTTTTTT,CASSRSSPGQGEKLFF
TRBD1,TRBJ2-7,.,TRBV7-9,TGTGCCAGCAGCGCGTACAGGGGTGGTGAGCAGTACTTC,CASSAYRGGEQYF
TRBD2,TRBJ2-5,.,TRBV7-2,TGTGCCAGCAGCTTAGGACTAGCCAGCGTAGAGACCCAGTACTTC,CASSLGLASVETQYF
.,TRBJ2-7,.,TRBV25-1,TGTGCCAGCAGCCAGGCAGGGGCGGTCGAGCAGTACTTC,CASSQAGAVEQYF
TRBD1,TRBJ1-5,.,TRBV2,TGTGCCAGCAGGGACAGGACGGGGAAAGATCAGCCCCAGCATTTT,CASRDRTGKDQPQHF
.,TRBJ1-3,few,TRBV7-6,TGTGCCAGCACCATAGACCGGACCTCTGGAAACACCATATATTTT,CASTIDRTSGNTIYF
.,TRBJ1-5,.,TRBV11-1,TGTGCCAGCAGCCTGGGGCAGGGGTCCCTCGGGAGCAATCAGCCCCAGCATTTT,CASSLGQGSLGSNQPQHF